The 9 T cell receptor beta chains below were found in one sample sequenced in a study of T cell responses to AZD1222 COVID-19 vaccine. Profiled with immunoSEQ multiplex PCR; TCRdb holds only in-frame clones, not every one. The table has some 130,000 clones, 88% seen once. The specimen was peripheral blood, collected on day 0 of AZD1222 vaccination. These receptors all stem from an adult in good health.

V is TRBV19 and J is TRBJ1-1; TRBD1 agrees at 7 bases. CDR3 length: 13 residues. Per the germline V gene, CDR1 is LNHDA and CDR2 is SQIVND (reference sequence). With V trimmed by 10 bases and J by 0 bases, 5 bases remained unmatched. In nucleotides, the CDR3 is TGTGCCACCTACCAGGGGGTGAACACTGAAGCTTTCTTT. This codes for CATYQGVNTEAFF.

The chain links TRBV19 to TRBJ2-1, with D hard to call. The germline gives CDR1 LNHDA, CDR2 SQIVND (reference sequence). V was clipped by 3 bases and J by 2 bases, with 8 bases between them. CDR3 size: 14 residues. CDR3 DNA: TGTGCCAGTAGTATTGGTACAGCCTACAATGAGCAGTTCTTC. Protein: CASSIGTAYNEQFF.

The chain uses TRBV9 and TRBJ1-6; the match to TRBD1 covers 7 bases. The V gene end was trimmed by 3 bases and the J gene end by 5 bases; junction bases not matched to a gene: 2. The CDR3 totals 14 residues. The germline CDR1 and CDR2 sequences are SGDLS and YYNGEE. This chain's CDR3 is CASSEGADNSPLHF. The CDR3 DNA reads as TGTGCCAGCAGCGAGGGGGCGGATAATTCACCCCTCCACTTT.

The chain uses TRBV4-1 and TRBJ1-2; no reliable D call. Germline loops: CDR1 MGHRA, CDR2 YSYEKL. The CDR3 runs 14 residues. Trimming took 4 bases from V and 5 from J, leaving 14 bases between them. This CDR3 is CASSPLPTVYGYTF. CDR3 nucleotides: TGCGCCAGCAGCCCCCTCCCAACAGTTTATGGCTACACCTTC.

The CDR3 sequence: CAWSIRGRTEKLFF. CDR3 DNA: TGTGCCTGGAGTATAAGGGGCAGAACTGAAAAACTGTTTTTT. V usage is TRBV30 and J usage is TRBJ1-4, with TRBD1 as a possible D gene (5 bases). The CDR3 length is 14 residues. CDR1 and CDR2 from the germline V gene are GTSNPN and SVGIG (reference sequence). V dropped 2 bases and J dropped 7 bases, with 14 bases sitting between them.

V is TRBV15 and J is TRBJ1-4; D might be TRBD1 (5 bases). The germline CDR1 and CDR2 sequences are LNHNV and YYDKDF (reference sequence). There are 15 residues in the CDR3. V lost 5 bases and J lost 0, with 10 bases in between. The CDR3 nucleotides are TGTGCCACCAGCTGGGGGGACGCAACTAATGAAAAACTGTTTTTT. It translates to CATSWGDATNEKLFF.

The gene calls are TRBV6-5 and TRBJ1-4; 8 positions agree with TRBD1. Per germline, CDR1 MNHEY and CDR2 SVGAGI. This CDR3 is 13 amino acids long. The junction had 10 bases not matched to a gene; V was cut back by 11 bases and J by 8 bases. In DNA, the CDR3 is TGTGCCGGGCGGACAGGGACAAGCGAAAAACTGTTTTTT. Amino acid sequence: CAGRTGTSEKLFF.

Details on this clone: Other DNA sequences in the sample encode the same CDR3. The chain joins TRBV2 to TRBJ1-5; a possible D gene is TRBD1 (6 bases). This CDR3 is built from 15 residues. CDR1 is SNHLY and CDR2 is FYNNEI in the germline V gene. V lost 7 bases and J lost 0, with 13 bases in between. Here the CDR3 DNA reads TGTGCCAGCATAGGGACACTCGATAGCAATCAGCCCCAGCATTTT. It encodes CASIGTLDSNQPQHF.

The CDR3 sequence: CASKQAGNEKLFF. CDR3 sequence (DNA): TGTGCCAGCAAACAGGCCGGTAATGAAAAACTGTTTTTT. The chain couples TRBV5-4 to TRBJ1-4; tentative D call: TRBD1 (5 bases). Germline CDR1 reads SGHNT; CDR2 reads YYREEE (reference sequence). CDR3 length equals 13 residues. V lost 6 bases to trimming and J lost 4 bases, with 10 bases between them.